A single sample is the source of the 23 T cell receptor beta chains below, sequenced in a study of low-dose radiotherapy and immunotherapy resistance in tumors (dated by TCRdb to between 2021 and 2022). Per the publication, the time point label means: before trial treatment. The sequencer listed for this sample is Illumina MiniSeq. Superscript III and a set of TRAV- and TRBV-specific primers were used to synthesize first-strand cDNA, so that both TCRalpha and TCRbeta chains were covered. TCRs were amplified with Phusion for 20 to 25 PCR cycles, with a constant-region primer paired with the adapter attached to the V primers. The public reads were run again by TCRdb, first through fastp at Q25 and then through MiXCR, and only productive beta chains were kept. Records with the same CDR3 protein are collapsed into one entry carrying the most frequent genes and DNA. Within this sample are tens of thousands of distinct CDR3 sequences, with 8% to 10% of them counted one time only. Roughly 1% of the sample is taken by the ten largest.

The specimen was PBMCs, collected before treatment. The receptor set was obtained from a male donor with prostate cancer.

This clonotype was detected ten times or more. The V call is TRBV19, the J call TRBJ2-7; TRBD1 matches 9 bases. The CDR3 totals 14 residues. Per the germline V gene, CDR1 is LNHDA and CDR2 is SQIVND (reference sequence). V shed 3 bases, J shed 3 bases, and the junction held 3 bases outside the gene matches. CDR3 bases: TGTGCCAGTAGTATGGGACAGGGAATCTACGAGCAGTACTTC. Its translation: CASSMGQGIYEQYF.

This clonotype occurred many times. This chain connects TRBV7-9 to TRBJ2-7, with TRBD2 matching over 14 bases. Unmatched junction bases numbered 7, after V lost 5 bases and J lost 4 bases. Germline CDR1 is SEHNR and CDR2 is FQNEAQ (reference sequence). CDR3 size: 16 residues. DNA for the CDR3: TGTGCCAGCAGCCGTGGGACTAGCGGGAGTAGGTACGAGCAGTACTTC. Encoded protein: CASSRGTSGSRYEQYF. Full variable domain (outside the CDR3, taken from reference TRBV7-9 and TRBJ2-7): DTGVSQNPRHKITKRGQNVTFRCDPISEHNRLYWYRQTLGQGPEFLTYFQNEAQLEKSRLLSDRFSAERPKGSFSTLEIQRTEQGDSAMYLCASSRGTSGSRYEQYFGPGTRLTVT.

This clonotype has ten or more counts. The chain joins TRBV2 to TRBJ2-7; D is perhaps TRBD1 (6 bases). Trimming stripped 8 bases from V and 5 bases from J, with 10 bases between. Per the germline V gene, CDR1 is SNHLY and CDR2 is FYNNEI. This CDR3 has 11 amino acids. The CDR3 DNA reads as TGTGCCAGCGTACAGGGCCACGAGCAGTACTTC. It encodes CASVQGHEQYF. Variable domain in full (rest from reference TRBV2 and TRBJ2-7): EPEVTQTPSHQVTQMGQEVILRCVPISNHLYFYWYRQILGQKVEFLVSFYNNEISEKSEIFDDQFSVERPDGSNFTLKIRSTKLEDSAMYFCASVQGHEQYFGPGTRLTVT.

This clonotype was observed many times. The gene calls are TRBV12-3 or TRBV12-4 and TRBJ2-6; D not certain. V lost 8 bases, J lost 4 bases, and 12 bases lay in between. This CDR3 region has 14 residues. The CDR3 reads CASRDQPGANVLTF. CDR3 bases: TGTGCCAGCCGTGACCAGCCCGGGGCCAACGTCCTGACTTTC.

This clonotype was seen many times. V and J are TRBV7-9 and TRBJ1-5; 7 bases are a match to TRBD1. Germline V lookup: CDR1 SEHNR, CDR2 FQNEAQ (reference sequence). This CDR3 has 15 residues. Trimming removed 0 bases from V and 6 bases from J; junction bases left unmatched: 5. The DNA of the CDR3 is TGTGCCAGCAGCTTAGCCGTAGGGGGCAGTCAGCCCCAGCATTTT. Its translation is CASSLAVGGSQPQHF.

This clonotype was seen at least ten times. V usage is TRBV28 and J usage is TRBJ2-1; D assignment may be TRBD1 or TRBD2 (6 bases each). CDR3 length equals 12 residues. Germline CDR1 reads MDHEN; CDR2 reads SYDVKM. The V and J ends lost 5 bases and 5 bases respectively, with 7 bases between them. CDR3 in amino acids: CASSRGHNEQFF. The CDR3 DNA follows: TGTGCCAGCAGTCGGGGGCACAATGAGCAGTTCTTC.

This clonotype was seen repeatedly, ten times or more. The chain employs TRBV20-1 and TRBJ2-3; D remains ambiguous. The CDR3 runs to 10 residues. V lost 6 bases and J lost 4, with 5 bases in between. The germline CDR1 and CDR2 sequences are DFQATT and SNEGSKA (reference sequence). CDR3 DNA sequence: TGCAGTGCGGACGCAGATACGCAGTATTTT. Amino acids: CSADADTQYF.

This clonotype was observed at least ten times. The chain carries TRBV3-1 and TRBJ1-5; D remains unclear. The V gene's germline CDR1 is LGHDT and CDR2 YNNKEL (reference sequence). This CDR3 is 13 amino acids long. The V end was cut by 4 bases, the J end by 5 bases, with 9 bases between. The CDR3 coding sequence is TGTGCCAGCAGCCCCCAAGTCCATCAGCCCCAGCATTTT. The encoded protein is CASSPQVHQPQHF.

There are many counts of this clonotype. This rearrangement joins TRBV3-1 to TRBJ2-1; maybe TRBD2 (6 bases). Trimming cost V 0 bases and J 14 bases, with 17 bases left between them. The CDR3 covers 14 residues. Germline CDR1 and CDR2: LGHDT and YNNKEL (reference sequence). The CDR3 region has the DNA TGTGCCAGCAGCCAAGAAGTTCCCGCTAGCGCGAAGTTCTTC. Translated, it gives CASSQEVPASAKFF.

A remark on this clonotype: A read error is possible here, since a much larger clone lies one base away. The chain uses TRBV7-6 and TRBJ1-1; 12 bases are shared with TRBD1. Germline V gives CDR1 SGHVS, CDR2 FNYEAQ. The CDR3 length is 18 residues. The CDR3 nucleotides read TGTGCCGGCAGTCGTACCGGGACAGGGGGCCGCGCGGGCACTGAAGCTTTCTTT. Amino acids: CAGSRTGTGGRAGTEAFF.

The sample holds many counts of this clonotype. This chain connects TRBV14 to TRBJ2-1; possible D gene TRBD2, 5 bases. The CDR3 totals 14 residues. The germline V gene has CDR1 SGHDN and CDR2 FVKESK. The ends were cut back, 4 bases at V and 9 bases at J, with 16 bases in the middle. CDR3 sequence (DNA): TGTGCCAGCAGCCGAGGGATAGTGGGAAGTGAGCAGTTCTTC. Amino acid sequence: CASSRGIVGSEQFF.

This clonotype was detected ten times or more. This sequence joins TRBV6-2 or TRBV6-3 and TRBJ2-1; D is possibly TRBD2 (7 bases). The CDR3 is made up of 15 amino acids. The germline V and J ends were trimmed by 8 bases and 10 bases, with 24 bases remaining between them. Germline V gives CDR1 MNHEY, CDR2 SVGEGT. Written as DNA, the CDR3 is TGTGCCAGCCTCAAACGGGGGGCGGTGGTGGAAGAGCAGTTCTTC. It encodes CASLKRGAVVEEQFF.

This clonotype showed up many times. The genes are TRBV7-2 and TRBJ1-5; D is unresolved. This CDR3 spans 13 amino acids. Germline values: CDR1 SGHTA, CDR2 FQGNSA. V lost 5 bases, J lost 6 bases, and 11 bases lay in between. Written as DNA, the CDR3 is TGTGCCAGCAGCCCCGAGGGCGCTCAGCCCCAGCATTTT. Amino acid sequence: CASSPEGAQPQHF.

The rearrangement joins TRBV27 to TRBJ1-5; 8 positions match TRBD1. Per the germline V gene, CDR1 is MNHEY and CDR2 is SMNVEV (reference sequence). The CDR3 runs 14 residues. V lost 5 bases, J lost 7 bases, and 7 bases stayed unmatched. The CDR3 nucleotides read TGTGCCAGCAGTCAACAGGGGGGGAAGCAGCCCCAGCATTTT. This codes for CASSQQGGKQPQHF.

This clonotype has a count of ten or more. J is TRBJ2-5 and V is TRBV7-2; TRBD2 agrees at 8 bases. Germline trimming cut 5 bases from V and 4 bases from J; bases unmatched to any gene: 6. The CDR3 runs 14 residues. CDR1 is SGHTA and CDR2 is FQGNSA in the germline V gene. This chain's CDR3 is CASSRLTSGETQYF. In DNA, the CDR3 is TGTGCCAGCAGCCGCCTTACTAGCGGAGAGACCCAGTACTTC.

This clonotype was detected ten times or more. The gene calls are TRBV28 and TRBJ1-6, with unresolved D. CDR1 and CDR2 (germline): MDHEN, SYDVKM. The ends were cut back, 5 bases at V and 5 bases at J, with 4 bases in the middle. The length of the CDR3 is 12 residues. The CDR3 protein is CASSQHNSPLHF. The DNA for the CDR3 is TGTGCCAGCAGTCAGCATAATTCACCCCTCCACTTT. The full variable domain, completed using reference TRBV28 and TRBJ1-6, is DVKVTQSSRYLVKRTGEKVFLECVQDMDHENMFWYRQDPGLGLRLIYFSYDVKMKEKGDIPEGYSVSREKKERFSLILESASTNQTSMYLCASSQHNSPLHFGNGTRLTVT.

This clonotype occurred many times. The V gene is TRBV19, the J gene TRBJ2-1; either TRBD1 or TRBD2 may fit D (6 bases each). The CDR3 covers 13 residues. Germline CDR1 is LNHDA and CDR2 is SQIVND (reference sequence). Trimming took off 6 bases at V and 6 bases at J, with 12 bases between the two ends. The CDR3 spells CASREQGGNEQFF. CDR3 nucleotide sequence: TGTGCCAGTAGGGAACAGGGAGGCAATGAGCAGTTCTTC.

This clonotype showed up many times. The V and J genes are TRBV5-1 and TRBJ2-1; maybe TRBD1 (5 bases). Per the germline V gene, CDR1 is SGHRS and CDR2 is YFSETQ. V was pared by 3 bases and J by 1 base, with 11 bases between. The CDR3 has 15 amino acids. In nucleotides, the CDR3 is TGCGCCAGCAGCTCAACAGGTGGATCCTACAATGAGCAGTTCTTC. Translating it yields CASSSTGGSYNEQFF.

Ten or more counts support this clonotype. The CDR3 loop is CAWSVGTSYGYTF. The CDR3 coding sequence is TGTGCCTGGAGTGTAGGGACTTCCTATGGCTACACCTTC. The chain couples TRBV30 to TRBJ1-2; perhaps TRBD1 as D (5 bases). The CDR3 is 13 amino acids. Trimming took off 0 bases at V and 4 bases at J, with 9 bases between the two ends. CDR1 and CDR2 from the germline V gene are GTSNPN and SVGIG (reference sequence).

This clonotype showed up many times. V is TRBV6-6 and J is TRBJ2-1; perhaps TRBD1 as D (6 bases). Trimming cost V 7 bases and J 9 bases, with 22 bases left between them. The CDR3 consists of 15 residues. The germline gives CDR1 MNHNY, CDR2 SVGAGI (reference sequence). The CDR3 reads CASTKADRTSGEQFF. CDR3 coding DNA: TGTGCCAGCACCAAGGCGGACAGAACATCCGGTGAGCAGTTCTTC.

This clonotype was recorded many times. This chain joins TRBV7-2 and TRBJ2-2; TRBD2 aligns across 8 bases. The germline gives CDR1 SGHTA, CDR2 FQGNSA. Germline trimming cut 6 bases from V and 4 bases from J; bases unmatched to any gene: 10. This CDR3 has 16 residues. CDR3 residues: CASRPMGGRFTGELFF. The CDR3 DNA reads TGTGCCAGCAGGCCGATGGGCGGGAGGTTCACCGGGGAGCTGTTTTTT.

This clonotype was observed a handful of times. The genes are TRBV30 and TRBJ1-4; TRBD1 matches at 9 bases. The trim removed 0 bases at V and 7 bases at J, leaving 3 bases unmatched. Germline CDR1 reads GTSNPN; CDR2 reads SVGIG (reference sequence). The CDR3 spans 14 residues. The CDR3 reads CAWSVQGAGEKLFF. In nucleotides, the CDR3 is TGTGCCTGGAGTGTACAGGGGGCGGGTGAAAAACTGTTTTTT.

To note about this clonotype: One base away lies a much larger clone, so this may be a sequencing read error. The CDR3 DNA follows: TGTTCCAGCAGTTTTGGATCTAGCGGGCCAGCCGGAGATACGCAGTATTTT. It translates to CSSSFGSSGPAGDTQYF. The V call is TRBV28, the J call TRBJ2-3; TRBD2 aligns across 8 bases. CDR1 and CDR2 (germline): MDHEN, SYDVKM. The CDR3 covers 17 residues.